The present entry profiles one T cell receptor (beta chain) with its context. Its antigen is undetermined. The PCR used 60 Vbeta and 13 Jbeta primers. Profiled with immunoSEQ multiplex PCR; TCRdb holds only in-frame clones, not every one. The sample has about 240,000 clones, about 80% seen once. These data come from a study of cytomegalovirus exposure and HLA in healthy donors. Study-wide results and caveats: CMV serostatus stood as the only immune exposure information on hand. Most CMV-associated TCR beta chains appeared HLA-restricted in a later analysis.

The sequencing input was PBMCs. The clonotype comes from a woman aged 55 to 70 in good health and CMV-seropositive.

The CDR3 DNA reads TGTGCCAGCAGTCCTCAGTTTACTGAAGCTTTCTTT. The encoded protein is CASSPQFTEAFF. The chain carries TRBV28 and TRBJ1-1; D is ambiguous. Germline V gene lookup returns CDR1 MDHEN and CDR2 SYDVKM. This CDR3 has 12 residues. The V end was cut by 5 bases, the J end by 5 bases, with 9 bases between.